The rows below give T cell receptor beta chains drawn from one sample of a study of T cells in Graves' hyperthyroidism and ophthalmopathy. One entry per CDR3 protein, called by TCRdb with MiXCR from the multiplex PCR reads. The sample carries approximately 640,000 distinct CDR3 sequences, over 40% recorded once. The sample consisted of peripheral blood or thyroid tissue (not recorded which). The receptors were gathered from an adult man with Graves' disease, either hyperthyroidism or ophthalmopathy (not recorded which). Each CDR3 is given with its conserved first and last residue. The D gene is left open where the match is weak. Where a row states a size, it is once, few, many or the class of an expanded clone; other rows omit it.

CDR3 DNA | CDR3 protein | V gene | clone size | D gene | J gene
TGCAGCGCCGAGGGAGCATACGAGCAGTACTTC | CSAEGAYEQYF | TRBV29-1 | few | . | TRBJ2-7
TGTGCCATCAGTGAAATCGGACAGGAGTTCTCTGGAAACACCATATATTTT | CAISEIGQEFSGNTIYF | TRBV10-3 | . | TRBD1 | TRBJ1-3
TGTGCCAGCAGCCAAGGACTAGCGGGAAAGAGGGGAGAGACCCAGTACTTC | CASSQGLAGKRGETQYF | TRBV7-6 | . | TRBD2 | TRBJ2-5
TGTGCCAGCAGCGAAACGGGGGGCATGAACACTGAAGCTTTCTTT | CASSETGGMNTEAFF | TRBV12-3/TRBV12-4 | few | . | TRBJ1-1
TGTGCCACCAGCAGAGATGGCGACGACACTGAAGCTTTCTTT | CATSRDGDDTEAFF | TRBV15 | many | . | TRBJ1-1
TGTGCCAGTAGTCAACAGGGCTCGGATCAGCCCCAGCATTTT | CASSQQGSDQPQHF | TRBV19 | . | . | TRBJ1-5
TGCGCCAGCAATCGATCCAGAGAGGGCGCCAATCAGCCCCAGCATTTT | CASNRSREGANQPQHF | TRBV10-1 | few | . | TRBJ1-5
TGTGCCAGCAGTGCTAGTGCGACAGGGAAAGGCTATGGCTACACCTTC | CASSASATGKGYGYTF | TRBV2 | . | TRBD1 | TRBJ1-2
TGCAGCGTTGAGACAGGAGGGAACACTGAAGCTTTCTTT | CSVETGGNTEAFF | TRBV29-1 | many | . | TRBJ1-1
TGCAGCGTTGAACGGGTACGAGGCGAGCAGTACTTC | CSVERVRGEQYF | TRBV29-1 | many | . | TRBJ2-7
TGCAGTGGACGGACAGGACCTCAAGAGACCCAGTACTTC | CSGRTGPQETQYF | TRBV20-1 | . | TRBD1 | TRBJ2-5
TGCAGTGCTAGGACCCTGGCGGGACAGGGCTATGGCTACACCTTC | CSARTLAGQGYGYTF | TRBV20-1 | . | TRBD1 | TRBJ1-2
TGTGCCAGCAGCCTAGTGGAAGGAGTCAATCAGCCCCAGCATTTT | CASSLVEGVNQPQHF | TRBV10-3 | . | . | TRBJ1-5
TGTGCCAGTAGTATGGGACAGGGGATCATCTACGAGCAGTACTTC | CASSMGQGIIYEQYF | TRBV19 | . | TRBD1 | TRBJ2-7
TGTGCCACCAGCACCGACAGTAAAGAGACCCAGTACTTC | CATSTDSKETQYF | TRBV15 | . | . | TRBJ2-5
TGTGCCAGCAGTTTAACCTTCTCCAGTAATCAGCCCCAGCATTTT | CASSLTFSSNQPQHF | TRBV25-1 | . | . | TRBJ1-5
TGTGCCAGCAGGAGGTTTGGCGATGGCTACACCTTC | CASRRFGDGYTF | TRBV6-5 | many | . | TRBJ1-2
TGTGCCAGCAGTTTCCAGGAGACTGAAGCTTTCTTT | CASSFQETEAFF | TRBV12-3/TRBV12-4 | few | . | TRBJ1-1
TGTGCCAGCAGTTTCTACAGGGTGACAGGGGGGAGTGGCTACACCTTC | CASSFYRVTGGSGYTF | TRBV12-3/TRBV12-4 | few | TRBD1 | TRBJ1-2
TGCGCCAGCAGCCAAGACCCCCCGTTGATCCTGAACACTGAAGCTTTCTTT | CASSQDPPLILNTEAFF | TRBV4-3 | once | . | TRBJ1-1